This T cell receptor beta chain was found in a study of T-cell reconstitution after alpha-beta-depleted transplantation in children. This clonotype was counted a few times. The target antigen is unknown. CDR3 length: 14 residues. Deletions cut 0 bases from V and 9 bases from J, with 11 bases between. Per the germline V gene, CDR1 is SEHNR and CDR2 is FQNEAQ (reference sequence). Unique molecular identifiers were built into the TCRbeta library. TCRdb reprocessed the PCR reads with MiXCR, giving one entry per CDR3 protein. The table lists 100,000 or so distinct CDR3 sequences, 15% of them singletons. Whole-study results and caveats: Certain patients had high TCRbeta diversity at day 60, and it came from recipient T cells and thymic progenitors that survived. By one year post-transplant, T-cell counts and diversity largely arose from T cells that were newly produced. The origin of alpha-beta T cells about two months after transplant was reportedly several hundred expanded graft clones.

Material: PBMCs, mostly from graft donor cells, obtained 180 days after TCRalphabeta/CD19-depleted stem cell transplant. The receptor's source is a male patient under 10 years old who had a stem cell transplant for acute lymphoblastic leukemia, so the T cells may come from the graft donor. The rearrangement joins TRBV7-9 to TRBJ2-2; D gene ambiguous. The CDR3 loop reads CASSLAGLQRELFF. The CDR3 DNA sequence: TGTGCCAGCAGCTTAGCTGGGCTTCAGAGGGAGCTGTTTTTT.